The 18 T cell receptor beta chains in this list originate from one sample, sequenced in a study of T cells after yellow fever vaccination. One entry per CDR3 protein, called by TCRdb with MiXCR from the 5' RACE reads. The table has 400,000 to 450,000 distinct CDR3 sequences, 18% seen once. The sample in question was PBMCs, obtained before the yellow fever booster vaccination. The receptors derive from a man younger than 30 who received the YFV17D yellow fever vaccine.

This clonotype was seen many times. The chain links TRBV18 to TRBJ1-2; D call uncertain. CDR3 length equals 14 residues. Deletions cut 4 bases from V and 4 bases from J, with 13 bases between. The V gene's germline CDR1 is KGHSH and CDR2 LQKENI. Here the CDR3 reads CASSLPDVFYGYTF. CDR3 coding DNA: TGTGCCAGCTCACTTCCGGATGTATTCTATGGCTACACCTTC.

This clonotype appeared a few times. V usage is TRBV6-1 and J usage is TRBJ2-7; D gene uncertain. The length of the CDR3 is 10 residues. CDR1 is MNHNS, CDR2 SASEGT, per germline. The CDR3 sequence is CASSEAEEYV. The CDR3 DNA sequence: TGTGCCAGCAGTGAGGCCGAGGAGTACGTC.

The sample holds a few counts of this clonotype. The V call is TRBV6-5, the J call TRBJ2-7, with unresolved D. CDR3 length: 14 residues. Germline V gives CDR1 MNHEY, CDR2 SVGAGI. Trimming removed 7 bases from V and 0 bases from J, with 13 bases in between. DNA for the CDR3: TGTGCCAGCAACCGGGCCTCCAGCTCCTACGAGCAGTACTTC. It specifies CASNRASSSYEQYF.

This clonotype was observed many times. The J gene is TRBJ2-7, the V gene TRBV20-1, with 9 bases aligning to TRBD1. This CDR3 has 12 residues. V was clipped by 6 bases and J by 7 bases; unmatched bases: 7. Germline values: CDR1 DFQATT, CDR2 SNEGSKA (reference sequence). The CDR3 is CSAGTGFGEQYV. As DNA, the CDR3 is TGCAGTGCAGGGACAGGGTTTGGGGAGCAGTACGTC.

The chain is built from TRBV7-9 and TRBJ2-1; 7 bases match TRBD2. The trim removed 5 bases at V and 8 bases at J, leaving 9 bases unmatched. The CDR3 consists of 14 residues. Germline V gives CDR1 SEHNR, CDR2 FQNEAQ (reference sequence). The CDR3 DNA sequence: TGTGCCAGCAGCGCCCGGGCCCGGGGGGATGAGCAGTTCTTC. It encodes CASSARARGDEQFF.

The gene calls are TRBV6-1 and TRBJ1-1, with 8 bases fitting TRBD1. Germline trimming cut 6 bases from V and 3 bases from J; bases unmatched to any gene: 6. The germline gives CDR1 MNHNS, CDR2 SASEGT. The CDR3 contains 14 residues. CDR3 sequence (DNA): TGTGCCAGCAGCAAGACAGGGGCAGACACTGAAGCTTTCTTT. It translates to CASSKTGADTEAFF.

Only a few counts were recorded for this clonotype. J is TRBJ2-5 and V is TRBV6-5; D may be TRBD2 (5 bases). CDR3 length: 13 residues. Deletions cut 0 bases from V and 9 bases from J, with 11 bases between. Per the germline V gene, CDR1 is MNHEY and CDR2 is SVGAGI. For the CDR3, the DNA is TGTGCCAGCAGTTACTCGTCCGAGGGCGCCCAGTACTTC. As protein: CASSYSSEGAQYF.

In its sample, this clonotype was seen many times. This chain connects TRBV10-3 to TRBJ1-1, with 8 nucleotides matching TRBD1. Trimming removed 10 bases from V and 3 bases from J; junction bases left unmatched: 7. The germline CDR1 and CDR2 sequences are ENHRY and SYGVKD. The CDR3 covers 13 residues. DNA of the CDR3: TGTGCCACCGGACAGGGTTTGGACACTGAAGCTTTCTTT. Protein product: CATGQGLDTEAFF.

The rearrangement uses TRBV6-6 and TRBJ2-7; 8 bases align to TRBD2. The J segment lost 6 bases and the V segment lost 8 bases, leaving 15 bases of the junction unmatched. The length of the CDR3 is 15 residues. Germline CDR1 reads MNHNY; CDR2 reads SVGAGI (reference sequence). CDR3 region: CASRRGGSGEGEQYF. The CDR3, as DNA: TGTGCCAGCCGTCGGGGGGGCAGCGGGGAAGGCGAGCAGTACTTC.

This clonotype was seen a few times. The genes are TRBV7-2 and TRBJ2-5; TRBD1 might be the D (6 bases). Per the germline V gene, CDR1 is SGHTA and CDR2 is FQGNSA. The CDR3 runs 15 residues. V was clipped by 5 bases and J by 1 base, with 14 bases between them. CDR3 DNA sequence: TGTGCCAGCAGCGGAAGGACAGCAACCCAAGAGACCCAGTACTTC. Translated: CASSGRTATQETQYF.

The chain couples TRBV6-1 to TRBJ1-1; the D gene is possibly TRBD1 (5 bases). V was cut by 5 bases and J by 1 base, with 14 bases left in between. Germline values: CDR1 MNHNS, CDR2 SASEGT. The CDR3 is 15 residues long. CDR3 nucleotides: TGTGCCAGCAGTCCGGCAAGGGGCGCGAACACTGAAGCTTTCTTT. Protein product: CASSPARGANTEAFF.

This clonotype showed up just a few times. The V call is TRBV7-8, the J call TRBJ1-1; 8 bases line up with TRBD1. Germline V gene data show CDR1 as SGHVS and CDR2 as FQNEAQ. V lost 5 bases and J lost 4; bases outside the gene matches: 9. This CDR3 region has 15 residues. The CDR3 bases are TGTGCCAGCAGCGCCCACAGGGGGAGAGGCACTGAAGCTTTCTTT. It encodes CASSAHRGRGTEAFF.

The V call is TRBV20-1, the J call TRBJ2-1; D gene unclear. The V gene lost 8 bases and the J gene lost 1 base, with 24 bases spanning the gap. The V gene's germline CDR1 is DFQATT and CDR2 SNEGSKA (reference sequence). The CDR3 runs to 17 residues. The chain's CDR3 is CSLPDGRADRSYNEQFF. For the CDR3, the DNA is TGCAGTCTCCCGGACGGTCGGGCGGACCGGTCCTACAATGAGCAGTTCTTC.

CDR3 protein: CASEGAGELFF. For the CDR3, the DNA is TGTGCCAGCGAGGGGGCGGGGGAGCTGTTTTTT. The gene calls are TRBV6-2 or TRBV6-3 and TRBJ2-2, with 7 bases lining up with TRBD1. The CDR3 sequence is 11 residues long. Germline V lookup: CDR1 MNHEY, CDR2 SVGEGT. Trimming removed 8 bases from V and 8 bases from J; junction bases left unmatched: 2.

The chain couples TRBV27 to TRBJ1-2; D ambiguous. The germline V gene encodes CDR1 MNHEY and CDR2 SMNVEV (reference sequence). CDR3 length equals 14 residues. Trimming left V 3 bases short and J 5 bases short, with 13 bases between. CDR3 coding DNA: TGTGCCAGCAGTTTCAGCAGCCGCCCGTATGGCTACACCTTC. Translating it yields CASSFSSRPYGYTF.

This clonotype showed up many times. The chain carries TRBV5-1 and TRBJ1-1, with 8 bases identical to TRBD1. Germline CDR1 is SGHRS and CDR2 is YFSETQ. This CDR3 comprises 15 residues. With V trimmed by 5 bases and J by 5 bases, 11 bases remained unmatched. This CDR3 is CASRRFRGPNTEAFF. The CDR3, as DNA: TGCGCCAGCAGAAGGTTCAGGGGGCCTAATACTGAAGCTTTCTTT.

This clonotype was observed a handful of times. This chain joins TRBV9 and TRBJ1-3, with a weak D call TRBD1 (5 bases). Germline V gene lookup returns CDR1 SGDLS and CDR2 YYNGEE. This CDR3 comprises 16 residues. Trimming removed 3 bases from V and 0 bases from J, with 13 bases in between. CDR3 sequence reads: CASSGSGTASGNTIYF. CDR3 nucleotides: TGTGCCAGCAGCGGCTCCGGGACGGCCTCTGGAAACACCATATATTTT.

This clonotype has only a few counts. The genes are TRBV15 and TRBJ1-5; D gene unclear. The CDR3 covers 15 residues. Germline values: CDR1 LNHNV, CDR2 YYDKDF (reference sequence). V lost 0 bases to trimming and J lost 0 bases, with 6 bases between them. CDR3 DNA sequence: TGTGCCACCAGCAGAGATTCCGGTAGCAATCAGCCCCAGCATTTT. Its translation: CATSRDSGSNQPQHF.